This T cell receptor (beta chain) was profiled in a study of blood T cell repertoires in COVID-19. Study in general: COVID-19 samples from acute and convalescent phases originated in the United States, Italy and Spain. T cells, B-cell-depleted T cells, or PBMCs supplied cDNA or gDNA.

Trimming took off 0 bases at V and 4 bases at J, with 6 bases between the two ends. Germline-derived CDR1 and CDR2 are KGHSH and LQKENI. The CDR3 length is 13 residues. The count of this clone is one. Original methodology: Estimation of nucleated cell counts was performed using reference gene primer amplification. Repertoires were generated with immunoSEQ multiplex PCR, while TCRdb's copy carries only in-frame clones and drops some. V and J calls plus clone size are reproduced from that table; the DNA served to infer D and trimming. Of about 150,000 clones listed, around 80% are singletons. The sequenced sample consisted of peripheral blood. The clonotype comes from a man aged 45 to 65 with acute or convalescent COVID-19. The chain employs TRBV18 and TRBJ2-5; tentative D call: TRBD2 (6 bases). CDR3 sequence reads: CASSPPEGETQYF. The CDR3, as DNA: TGTGCCAGCTCACCACCGGAGGGAGAGACCCAGTACTTC.